This TCR beta chain appears in the sequencing data of a study of shared clonotypes between healthy human individuals. Study in general: Aged between 18 and 49, the donors were two women and three men.

The data were produced by immunoSEQ multiplex PCR, yet TCRdb's version contains in-frame clones alone and is incomplete. The sample contains 2.3 million or so clones, over 85% of which appear only once. With regard to this clone: Its specificity is not known.

The CDR3 totals 14 residues. Germline assignment: CDR1 MNHEY and CDR2 SVGAGI. V lost 6 bases and J 0 bases, leaving 9 bases between the germline ends. Study observations and caveats: Enrolling few donors narrowed the genetic and exposure-history diversity that was represented.

This clonotype originated in a man between 18 and 35 years old in good health. Some clones in this sample may be carry-over from other donors' samples. Material for sequencing was naive CD4+ T cells from PBMCs. Specified subset: CD45RA+ positively selected. The chain combines TRBV6-5 with TRBJ2-4; maybe TRBD1 (5 bases). This CDR3 is CASRDQGAKNIQYF. The CDR3 nucleotides are TGTGCCAGCAGAGACCAGGGAGCCAAAAACATTCAGTACTTC.